Below, 2 T cell receptor beta chains from the same sample are listed, as sequenced in a study of T cell responses to AZD1222 COVID-19 vaccine. TCRdb's table, derived via immunoSEQ multiplex PCR, lists solely in-frame clones and lacks some. In all, the sample yields around 150,000 clones. What was sequenced was peripheral blood. The receptor source for this set is an adult in good health.

The chain couples TRBV10-3 to TRBJ2-3, with 9 positions matching TRBD2. The CDR3 sequence is 16 residues long. The V gene end was trimmed by 4 bases and the J gene end by 4 bases; junction bases not matched to a gene: 9. Germline V gene lookup returns CDR1 ENHRY and CDR2 SYGVKD. CDR3 sequence (DNA): TGTGCCATCAGTGGGGAAGTAGCGGGGGCCGCAGATACGCAGTATTTT. Amino acids: CAISGEVAGAADTQYF.

The chain combines TRBV7-2 with TRBJ2-3; D is perhaps TRBD1 (7 bases). V was cut by 3 bases and J by 4 bases, with 14 bases left in between. CDR1 is SGHTA, CDR2 FQGNSA, per germline. This CDR3 is built from 15 residues. CDR3 nucleotides: TGTGCCAGCAGCTTTCAGGGGGGCTGGTCAGATACGCAGTATTTT. Translating it yields CASSFQGGWSDTQYF. The full variable domain, rest sourced from reference TRBV7-2 and TRBJ2-3, is GAGVSQSPSNKVTEKGKDVELRCDPISGHTALYWYRQSLGQGLEFLIYFQGNSAPDKSGLPSDRFSAERTGGSVSTLTIQRTQQEDSAVYLCASSFQGGWSDTQYFGPGTRLTVL.